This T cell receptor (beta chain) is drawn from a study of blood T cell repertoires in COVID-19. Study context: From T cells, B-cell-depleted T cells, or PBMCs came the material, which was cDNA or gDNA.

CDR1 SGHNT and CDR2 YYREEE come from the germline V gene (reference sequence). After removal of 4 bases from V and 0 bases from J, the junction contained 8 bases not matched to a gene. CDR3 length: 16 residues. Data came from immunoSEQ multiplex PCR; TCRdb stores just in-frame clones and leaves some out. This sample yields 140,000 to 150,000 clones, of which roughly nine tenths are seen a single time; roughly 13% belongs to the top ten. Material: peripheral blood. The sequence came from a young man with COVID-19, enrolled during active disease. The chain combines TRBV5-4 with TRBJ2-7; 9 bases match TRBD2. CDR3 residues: CASSPRAGGSSYEQYF. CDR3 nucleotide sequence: TGTGCCAGCAGCCCCCGGGCGGGGGGGAGCTCCTACGAGCAGTACTTC.